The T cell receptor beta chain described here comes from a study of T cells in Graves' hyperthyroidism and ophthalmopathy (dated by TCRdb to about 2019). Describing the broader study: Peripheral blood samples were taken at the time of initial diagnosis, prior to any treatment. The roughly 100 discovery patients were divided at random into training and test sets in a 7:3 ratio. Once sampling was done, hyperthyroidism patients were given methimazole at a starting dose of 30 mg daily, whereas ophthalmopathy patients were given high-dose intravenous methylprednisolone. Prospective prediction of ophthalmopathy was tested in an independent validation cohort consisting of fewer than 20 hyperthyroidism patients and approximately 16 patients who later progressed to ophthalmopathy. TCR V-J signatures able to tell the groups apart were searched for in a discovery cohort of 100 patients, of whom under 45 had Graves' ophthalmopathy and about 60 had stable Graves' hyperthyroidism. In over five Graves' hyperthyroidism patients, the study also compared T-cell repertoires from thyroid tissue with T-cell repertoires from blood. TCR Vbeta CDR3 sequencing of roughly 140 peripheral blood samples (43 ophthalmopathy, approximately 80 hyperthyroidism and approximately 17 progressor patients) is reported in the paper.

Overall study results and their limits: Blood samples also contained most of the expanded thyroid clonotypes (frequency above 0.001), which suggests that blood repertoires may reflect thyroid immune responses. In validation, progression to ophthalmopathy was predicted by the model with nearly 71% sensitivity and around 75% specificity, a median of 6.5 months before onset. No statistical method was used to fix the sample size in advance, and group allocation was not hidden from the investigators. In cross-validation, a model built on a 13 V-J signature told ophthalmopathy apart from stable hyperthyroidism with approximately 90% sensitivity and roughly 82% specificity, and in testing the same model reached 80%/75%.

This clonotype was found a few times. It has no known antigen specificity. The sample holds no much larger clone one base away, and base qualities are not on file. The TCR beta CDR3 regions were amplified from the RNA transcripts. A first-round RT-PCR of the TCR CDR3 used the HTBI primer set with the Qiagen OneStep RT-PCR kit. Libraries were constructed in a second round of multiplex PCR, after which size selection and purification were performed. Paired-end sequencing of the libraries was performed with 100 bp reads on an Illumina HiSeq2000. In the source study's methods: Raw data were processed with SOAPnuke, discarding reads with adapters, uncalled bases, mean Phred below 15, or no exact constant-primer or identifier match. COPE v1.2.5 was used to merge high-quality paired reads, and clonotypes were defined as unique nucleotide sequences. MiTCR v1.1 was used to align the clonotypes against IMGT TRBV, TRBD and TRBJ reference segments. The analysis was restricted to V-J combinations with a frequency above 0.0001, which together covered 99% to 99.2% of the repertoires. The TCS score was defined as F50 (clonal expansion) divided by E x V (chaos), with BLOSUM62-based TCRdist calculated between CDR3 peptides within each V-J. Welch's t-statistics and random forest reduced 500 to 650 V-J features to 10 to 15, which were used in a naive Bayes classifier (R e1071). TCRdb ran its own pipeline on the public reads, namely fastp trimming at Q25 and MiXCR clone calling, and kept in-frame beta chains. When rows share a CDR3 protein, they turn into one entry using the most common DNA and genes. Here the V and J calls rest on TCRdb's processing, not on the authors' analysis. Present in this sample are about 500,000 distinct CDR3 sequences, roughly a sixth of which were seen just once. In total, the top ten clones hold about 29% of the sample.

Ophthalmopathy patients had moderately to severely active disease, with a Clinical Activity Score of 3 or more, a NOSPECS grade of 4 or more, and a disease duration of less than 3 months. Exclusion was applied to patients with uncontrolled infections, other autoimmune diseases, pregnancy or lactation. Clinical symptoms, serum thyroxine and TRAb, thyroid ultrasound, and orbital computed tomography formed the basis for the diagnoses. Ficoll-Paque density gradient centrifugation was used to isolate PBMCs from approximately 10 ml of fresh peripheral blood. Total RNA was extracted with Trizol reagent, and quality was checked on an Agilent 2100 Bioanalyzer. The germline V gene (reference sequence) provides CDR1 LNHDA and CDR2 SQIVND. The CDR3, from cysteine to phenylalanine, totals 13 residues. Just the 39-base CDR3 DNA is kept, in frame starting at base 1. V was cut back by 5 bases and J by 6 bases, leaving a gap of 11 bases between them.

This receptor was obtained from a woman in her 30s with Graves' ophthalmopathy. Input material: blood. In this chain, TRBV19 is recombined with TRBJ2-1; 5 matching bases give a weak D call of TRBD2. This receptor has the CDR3 CASSEKRGNEQFF. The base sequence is TGTGCCAGTAGTGAAAAACGGGGCAATGAGCAGTTCTTC. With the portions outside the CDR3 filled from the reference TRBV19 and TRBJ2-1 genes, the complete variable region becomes DGGITQSPKYLFRKEGQNVTLSCEQNLNHDAMYWYRQDPGQGLRLIYYSQIVNDFQKGDIAEGYSVSREKKESFPLTVTSAQKNPTAFYLCASSEKRGNEQFFGPGTRLTVL.